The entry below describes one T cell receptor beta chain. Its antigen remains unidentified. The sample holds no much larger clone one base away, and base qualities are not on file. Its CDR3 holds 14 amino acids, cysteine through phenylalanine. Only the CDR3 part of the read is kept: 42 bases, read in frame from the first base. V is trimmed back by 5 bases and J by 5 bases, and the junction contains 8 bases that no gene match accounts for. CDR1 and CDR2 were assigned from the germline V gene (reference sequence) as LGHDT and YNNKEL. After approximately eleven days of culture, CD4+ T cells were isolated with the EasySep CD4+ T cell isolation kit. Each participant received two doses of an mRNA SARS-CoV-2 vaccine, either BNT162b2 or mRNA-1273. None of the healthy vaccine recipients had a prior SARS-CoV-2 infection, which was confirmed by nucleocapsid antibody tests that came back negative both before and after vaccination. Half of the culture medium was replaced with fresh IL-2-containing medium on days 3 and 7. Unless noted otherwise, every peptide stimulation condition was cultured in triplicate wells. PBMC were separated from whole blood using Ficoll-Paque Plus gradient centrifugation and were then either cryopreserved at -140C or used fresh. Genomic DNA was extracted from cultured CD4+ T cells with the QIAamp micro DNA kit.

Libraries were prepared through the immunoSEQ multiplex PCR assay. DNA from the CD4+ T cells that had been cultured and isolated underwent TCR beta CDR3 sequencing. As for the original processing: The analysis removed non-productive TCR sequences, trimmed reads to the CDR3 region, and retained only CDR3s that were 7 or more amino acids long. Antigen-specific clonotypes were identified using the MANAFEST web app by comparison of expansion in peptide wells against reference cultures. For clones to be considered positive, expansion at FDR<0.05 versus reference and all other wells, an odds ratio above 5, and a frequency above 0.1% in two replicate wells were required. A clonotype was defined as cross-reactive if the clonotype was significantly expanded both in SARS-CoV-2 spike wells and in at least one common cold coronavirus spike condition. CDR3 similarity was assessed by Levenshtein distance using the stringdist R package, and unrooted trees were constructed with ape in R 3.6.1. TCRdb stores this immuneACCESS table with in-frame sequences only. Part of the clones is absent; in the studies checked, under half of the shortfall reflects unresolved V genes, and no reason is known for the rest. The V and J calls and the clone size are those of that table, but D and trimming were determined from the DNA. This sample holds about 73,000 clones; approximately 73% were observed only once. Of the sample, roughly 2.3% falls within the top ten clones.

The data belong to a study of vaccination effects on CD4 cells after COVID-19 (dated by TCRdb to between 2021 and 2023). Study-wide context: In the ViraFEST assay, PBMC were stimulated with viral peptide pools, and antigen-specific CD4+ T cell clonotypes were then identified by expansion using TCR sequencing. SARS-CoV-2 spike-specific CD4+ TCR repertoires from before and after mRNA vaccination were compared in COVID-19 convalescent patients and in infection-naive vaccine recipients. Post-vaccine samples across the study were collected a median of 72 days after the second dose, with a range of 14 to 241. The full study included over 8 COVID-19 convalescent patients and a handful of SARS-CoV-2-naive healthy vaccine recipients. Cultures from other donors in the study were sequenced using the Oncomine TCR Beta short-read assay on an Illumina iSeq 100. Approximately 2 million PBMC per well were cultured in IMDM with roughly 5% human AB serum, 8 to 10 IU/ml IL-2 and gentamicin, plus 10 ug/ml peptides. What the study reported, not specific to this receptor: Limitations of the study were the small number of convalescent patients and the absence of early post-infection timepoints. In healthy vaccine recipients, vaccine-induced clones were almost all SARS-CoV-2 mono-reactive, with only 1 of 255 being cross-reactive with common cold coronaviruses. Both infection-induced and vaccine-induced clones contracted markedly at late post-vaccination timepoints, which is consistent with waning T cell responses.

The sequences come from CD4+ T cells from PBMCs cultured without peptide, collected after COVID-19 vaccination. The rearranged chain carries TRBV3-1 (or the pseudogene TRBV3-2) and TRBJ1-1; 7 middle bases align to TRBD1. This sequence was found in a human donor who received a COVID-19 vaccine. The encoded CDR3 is CASSFRQGGTEAFF. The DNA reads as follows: TGTGCCAGCAGCTTTAGACAGGGCGGGACTGAAGCTTTCTTT.